This T cell receptor (beta chain) derives from a study of blood T cell repertoires in COVID-19. Trimming took 7 bases from V and 4 from J, leaving 11 bases between them. The CDR3 totals 12 residues. Germline V gene data show CDR1 as ENHRY and CDR2 as SYGVKD. As originally analysed: From reference gene primer amplification, estimates of nucleated cell counts were derived. Clones were read by immunoSEQ multiplex PCR, and TCRdb kept only the in-frame ones, dropping some. V and J calls and clone size are given by that table; D and trimming were obtained from the DNA. Here the sample spans about 78,000 clones, about 90% being singletons.

The chain is built from TRBV10-3 and TRBJ2-7; D is perhaps TRBD1 (5 bases). This TCR came from a woman aged 45-60 years in a cohort sampled during active COVID-19. The sequencing sample was made of peripheral blood. As DNA, the CDR3 is TGTGCCATCAATTCAGCAGGGTACGAGCAGTACTTC. It is translated as CAINSAGYEQYF.